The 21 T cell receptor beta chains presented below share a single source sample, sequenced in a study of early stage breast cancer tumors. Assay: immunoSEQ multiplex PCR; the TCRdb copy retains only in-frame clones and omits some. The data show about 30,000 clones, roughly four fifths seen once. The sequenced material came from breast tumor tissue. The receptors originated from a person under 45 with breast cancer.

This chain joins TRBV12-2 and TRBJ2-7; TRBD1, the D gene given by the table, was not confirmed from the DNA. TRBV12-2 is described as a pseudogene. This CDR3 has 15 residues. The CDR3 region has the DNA TGTGCAAGTCGCTTAGTGCAGGGGGCATCCGACGAGCAGTACTTC. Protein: CASRLVQGASDEQYF.

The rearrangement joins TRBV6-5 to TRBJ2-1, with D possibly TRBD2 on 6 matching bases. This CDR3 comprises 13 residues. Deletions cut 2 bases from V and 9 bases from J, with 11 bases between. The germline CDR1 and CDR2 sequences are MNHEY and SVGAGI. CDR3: CASSYNLASEQFF. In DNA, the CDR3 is TGTGCCAGCAGTTACAATCTAGCGTCTGAGCAGTTCTTC.

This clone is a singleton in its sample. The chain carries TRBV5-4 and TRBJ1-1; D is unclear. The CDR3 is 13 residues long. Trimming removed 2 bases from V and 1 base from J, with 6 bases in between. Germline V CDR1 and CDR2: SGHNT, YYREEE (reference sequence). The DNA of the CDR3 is TGTGCCAGCAGCTTTCGGGGGAACACTGAAGCTTTCTTT. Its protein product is CASSFRGNTEAFF.

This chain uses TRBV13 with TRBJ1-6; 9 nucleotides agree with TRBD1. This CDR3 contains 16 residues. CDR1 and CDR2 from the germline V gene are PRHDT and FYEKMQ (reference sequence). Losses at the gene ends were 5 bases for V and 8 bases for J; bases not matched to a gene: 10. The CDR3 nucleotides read TGTGCCAGCAGCCGTTACCAGACAGGGGGGCATTCACCCCTCCACTTT. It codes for CASSRYQTGGHSPLHF.

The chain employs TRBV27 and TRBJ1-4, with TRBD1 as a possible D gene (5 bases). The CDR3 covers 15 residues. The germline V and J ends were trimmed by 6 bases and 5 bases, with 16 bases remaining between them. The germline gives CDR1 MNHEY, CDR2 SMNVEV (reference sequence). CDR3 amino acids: CASRTPGRSNEKLFF. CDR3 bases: TGTGCCAGCAGGACGCCGGGACGATCAAATGAAAAACTGTTTTTT.

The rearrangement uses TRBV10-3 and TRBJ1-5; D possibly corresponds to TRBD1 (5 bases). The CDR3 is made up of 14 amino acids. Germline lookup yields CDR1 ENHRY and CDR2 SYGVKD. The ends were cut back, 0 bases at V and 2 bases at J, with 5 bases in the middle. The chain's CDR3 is CAISESGGNQPQHF. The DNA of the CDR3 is TGTGCCATCAGTGAGTCAGGGGGCAATCAGCCCCAGCATTTT.

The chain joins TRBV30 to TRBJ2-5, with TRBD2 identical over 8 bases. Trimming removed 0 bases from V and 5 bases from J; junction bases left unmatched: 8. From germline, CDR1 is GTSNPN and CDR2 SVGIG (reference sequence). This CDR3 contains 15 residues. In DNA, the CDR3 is TGTGCCTGGAGTGTCTCCGGGGGGGAAGCGGAGACCCAGTACTTC. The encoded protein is CAWSVSGGEAETQYF.

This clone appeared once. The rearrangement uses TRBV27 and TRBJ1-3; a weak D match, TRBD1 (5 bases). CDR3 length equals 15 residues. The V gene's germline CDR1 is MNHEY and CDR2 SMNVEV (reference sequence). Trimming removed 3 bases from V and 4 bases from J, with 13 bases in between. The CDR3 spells CASSLAEQGGNTIYF. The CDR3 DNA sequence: TGTGCCAGCAGTTTGGCGGAGCAGGGAGGAAACACCATATATTTT.

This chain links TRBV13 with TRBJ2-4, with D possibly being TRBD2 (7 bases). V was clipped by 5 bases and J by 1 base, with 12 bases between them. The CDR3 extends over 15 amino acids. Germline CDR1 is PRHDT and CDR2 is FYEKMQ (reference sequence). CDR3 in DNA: TGTGCCAGCAGCAAAGGGAGGGGGGCCAAAAACATTCAGTACTTC. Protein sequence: CASSKGRGAKNIQYF.

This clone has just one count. CDR3 sequence: CASSRGLAGYEQYF. The CDR3 bases are TGTGCCAGCAGCCGAGGACTAGCCGGCTACGAGCAGTACTTC. The chain combines TRBV6-5 with TRBJ2-7; 8 bases fit TRBD2. J gave up 3 bases and V 6 bases, and 7 bases lay outside the gene matches. The CDR3 length is 14 residues. Looked up from germline, CDR1 is MNHEY and CDR2 is SVGAGI.

CDR3 residues: CASSYVAGDTGELFF. For the CDR3, the DNA is TGTGCCAGCAGTTATGTAGCGGGGGACACCGGGGAGCTGTTTTTT. The chain carries TRBV6-5 and TRBJ2-2; 9 bases are shared with TRBD2. The V segment lost 3 bases and the J segment 3 bases; nucleotides outside the gene matches: 2. CDR1 MNHEY and CDR2 SVGAGI come from the germline V gene. This CDR3 region has 15 residues.

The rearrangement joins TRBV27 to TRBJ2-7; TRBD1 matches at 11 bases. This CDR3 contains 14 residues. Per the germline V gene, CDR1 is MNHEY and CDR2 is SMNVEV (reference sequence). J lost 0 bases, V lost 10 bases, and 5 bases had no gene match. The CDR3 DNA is TGTGCCACCGGACAGGGGGCTAACTCCTACGAGCAGTACTTC. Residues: CATGQGANSYEQYF.

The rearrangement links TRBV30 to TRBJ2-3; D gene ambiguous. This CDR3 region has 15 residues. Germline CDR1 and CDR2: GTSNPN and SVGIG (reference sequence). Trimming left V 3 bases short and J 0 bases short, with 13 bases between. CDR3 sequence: CAWSESGLSTDTQYF. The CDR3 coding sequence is TGTGCCTGGAGCGAGTCTGGCCTGAGCACAGATACGCAGTATTTT.

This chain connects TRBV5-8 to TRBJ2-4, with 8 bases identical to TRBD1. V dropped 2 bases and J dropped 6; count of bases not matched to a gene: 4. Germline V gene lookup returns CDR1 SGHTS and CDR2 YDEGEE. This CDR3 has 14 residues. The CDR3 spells CASSFGGQGNIQYF. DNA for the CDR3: TGTGCCAGCAGCTTTGGTGGACAGGGAAACATTCAGTACTTC.

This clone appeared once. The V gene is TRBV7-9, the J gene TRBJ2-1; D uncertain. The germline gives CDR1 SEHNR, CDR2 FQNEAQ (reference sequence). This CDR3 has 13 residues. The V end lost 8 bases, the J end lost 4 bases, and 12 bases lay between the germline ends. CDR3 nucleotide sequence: TGTGCCAGCGTGGAGCCCCCTTACAATGAGCAGTTCTTC. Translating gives CASVEPPYNEQFF.

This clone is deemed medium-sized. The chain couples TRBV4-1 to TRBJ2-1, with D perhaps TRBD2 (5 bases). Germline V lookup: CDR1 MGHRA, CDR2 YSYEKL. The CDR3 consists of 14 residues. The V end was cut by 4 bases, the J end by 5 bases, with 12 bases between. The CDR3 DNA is TGCGCCAGCAGCCGGGAGCGGAGTGACAATGAGCAGTTCTTC. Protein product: CASSRERSDNEQFF.

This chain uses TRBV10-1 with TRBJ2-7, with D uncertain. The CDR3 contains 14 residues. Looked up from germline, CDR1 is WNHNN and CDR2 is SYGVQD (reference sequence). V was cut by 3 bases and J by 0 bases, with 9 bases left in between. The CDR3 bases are TGCGCCAGCAGTGAAAGGGTCAGCTCCTACGAGCAGTACTTC. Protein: CASSERVSSYEQYF.

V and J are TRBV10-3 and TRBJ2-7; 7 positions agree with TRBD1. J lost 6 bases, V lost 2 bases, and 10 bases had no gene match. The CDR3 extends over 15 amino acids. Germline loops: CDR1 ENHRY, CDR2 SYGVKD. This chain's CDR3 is CAISEDTGVPPEQYF. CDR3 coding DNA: TGTGCCATCAGTGAGGATACAGGGGTTCCCCCCGAGCAGTACTTC.

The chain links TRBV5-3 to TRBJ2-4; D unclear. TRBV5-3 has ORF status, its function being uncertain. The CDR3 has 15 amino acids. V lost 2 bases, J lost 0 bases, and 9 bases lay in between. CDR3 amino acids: CARSFNRQAKNIQYF. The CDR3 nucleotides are TGTGCCAGAAGCTTTAACAGACAAGCCAAAAACATTCAGTACTTC.

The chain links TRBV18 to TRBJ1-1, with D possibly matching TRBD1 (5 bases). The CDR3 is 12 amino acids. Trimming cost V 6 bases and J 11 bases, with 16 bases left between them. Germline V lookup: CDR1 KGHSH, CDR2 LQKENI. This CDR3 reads CASSKRGEDAFF. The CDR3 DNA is TGTGCCAGCTCCAAACGGGGGGAGGATGCTTTCTTT.

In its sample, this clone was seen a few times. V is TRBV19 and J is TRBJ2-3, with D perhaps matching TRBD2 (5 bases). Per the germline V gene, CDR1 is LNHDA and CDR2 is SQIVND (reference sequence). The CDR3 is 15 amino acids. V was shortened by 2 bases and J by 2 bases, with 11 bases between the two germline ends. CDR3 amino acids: CASSISGKLTDTQYF. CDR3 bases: TGTGCCAGTAGTATATCCGGGAAACTCACAGATACGCAGTATTTT. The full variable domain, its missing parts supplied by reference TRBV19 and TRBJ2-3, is DGGITQSPKYLFRKEGQNVTLSCEQNLNHDAMYWYRQDPGQGLRLIYYSQIVNDFQKGDIAEGYSVSREKKESFPLTVTSAQKNPTAFYLCASSISGKLTDTQYFGPGTRLTVL.